A single sample gave rise to the 20 T cell receptor beta chains below, sequenced in a study of Graves' ophthalmopathy and Graves' hyperthyroidism. The TCR beta CDR3 regions underwent amplification from RNA transcripts. Investigators did first-round RT-PCR with HTBI primers, then second-round multiplex PCR. MiXCR was run by TCRdb on the multiplex PCR reads, yielding one entry per CDR3 protein. The table lists about 370,000 distinct CDR3 sequences, approximately 18% of them singletons. The sequencing sample was made of peripheral blood. Every receptor here comes from an adult woman with stable Graves' hyperthyroidism.

In its sample, this clonotype was seen many times. This chain links TRBV28 with TRBJ2-7; a weak D match, TRBD2 (5 bases). CDR3 length: 15 residues. Trimming shortened V by 5 bases and J by 5 bases, and 19 bases separated the two germline ends. Germline lookup yields CDR1 MDHEN and CDR2 SYDVKM. The CDR3 DNA sequence: TGTGCCAGCAGTCTTCGGACTGGGTTAGGAAACGAGCAGTACTTC. It yields the protein CASSLRTGLGNEQYF.

The V gene is TRBV4-1, the J gene TRBJ2-7, with D hard to call. The CDR3 spans 16 residues. Germline loops: CDR1 MGHRA, CDR2 YSYEKL. Between the trimmed V and J ends, which lost 4 bases and 0 bases, there was a span of 16 bases. This chain's CDR3 is CASSPNDGQTSYEQYF. As DNA, the CDR3 is TGCGCCAGCAGCCCCAACGACGGGCAGACCTCCTACGAGCAGTACTTC.

This clonotype has just a few counts. The chain recombines TRBV3-1 with TRBJ2-4, with D perhaps TRBD1 or TRBD2 (5 bases each). Trimming removed 6 bases from V and 5 bases from J, with 11 bases in between. The germline CDR1 and CDR2 sequences are LGHDT and YNNKEL (reference sequence). The length of the CDR3 is 13 residues. The CDR3 region has the DNA TGTGCCAGCAGTAGCCAGGGAGAAAACATTCAGTACTTC. Residues: CASSSQGENIQYF.

This clonotype showed up many times. The rearrangement uses TRBV30 and TRBJ1-2; the match to TRBD1 covers 9 bases. CDR1 and CDR2 (germline): GTSNPN, SVGIG (reference sequence). This CDR3 has 11 amino acids. J lost 8 bases, V lost 3 bases, and 1 base had no gene match. The CDR3 sequence: CAWRDRGGYTF. The CDR3 DNA follows: TGTGCCTGGAGAGACAGGGGGGGCTACACCTTC.

This clonotype was observed at least ten times. The rearrangement joins TRBV5-1 to TRBJ1-2, with a tentative D call TRBD1 (5 bases). This CDR3 has 13 amino acids. V lost 2 bases and J lost 4, with 9 bases in between. Germline V gene data show CDR1 as SGHRS and CDR2 as YFSETQ. DNA for the CDR3: TGCGCCAGCAGCTTACAGGATTCCTATGGCTACACCTTC. It yields the protein CASSLQDSYGYTF.

This clonotype was detected many times. V and J are TRBV12-3 or TRBV12-4 and TRBJ2-5; 12 bases are shared with TRBD2. With V trimmed by 6 bases and J by 4 bases, 18 bases remained unmatched. The CDR3 extends over 19 amino acids. CDR3 in amino acids: CASREETGLAGNARETQYF. The CDR3 DNA follows: TGTGCCAGCAGAGAAGAGACGGGACTAGCGGGTAACGCCAGAGAGACCCAGTACTTC.

Points on this clonotype: The junction departs from the called germline gene at one end, perhaps through a read error. V gene TRBV12-3 or TRBV12-4 combines with J gene TRBJ2-7; TRBD2 might be the D (6 bases). This CDR3 contains 16 residues. CDR3 sequence (DNA): TGTGCCATCAGTGTAGGGGTCCTGGGGGGCTCCTACGAGCAGTACTTC. Translation: CAISVGVLGGSYEQYF.

This clonotype showed up many times. The V and J genes are TRBV20-1 and TRBJ1-5; 7 positions agree with TRBD1. The germline V gene encodes CDR1 DFQATT and CDR2 SNEGSKA (reference sequence). The length of the CDR3 is 13 residues. Trimming took 6 bases from V and 3 from J; bases not matched to a gene: 5. CDR3 residues: CSASGTDNQPQHF. CDR3 DNA sequence: TGCAGTGCCTCCGGGACAGACAATCAGCCCCAGCATTTT.

This clonotype was seen repeatedly, ten times or more. The rearrangement links TRBV7-3 to TRBJ1-2; no firm D call. V gave up 2 bases and J gave up 6 bases, with 10 bases separating them. This CDR3 is 13 amino acids long. Germline-derived CDR1 and CDR2 are SGHTA and FQGTGA. CDR3 nucleotide sequence: TGTGCCAGCAGCTTAGAGGGAAACCATGGCTACACCTTC. Translation: CASSLEGNHGYTF.

This clonotype was recorded many times. The rearrangement joins TRBV5-1 to TRBJ2-7, with 8 bases that match TRBD2. Germline lookup yields CDR1 SGHRS and CDR2 YFSETQ. With V trimmed by 4 bases and J by 4 bases, 7 bases remained unmatched. The CDR3 is 14 residues long. The CDR3 region is CASSPRLASYEQYF. CDR3 coding DNA: TGCGCCAGCAGCCCTAGACTAGCGTCGTACGAGCAGTACTTC.

This clonotype was observed many times. The chain is built from TRBV14 and TRBJ2-7; 8 nucleotides match TRBD1. The CDR3 has 18 residues. Germline CDR1 and CDR2: SGHDN and FVKESK. The ends lost 3 bases at V and 2 bases at J; junction bases unmatched: 15. CDR3 nucleotide sequence: TGTGCCAGCAGCCACCGGGACAGGACTCGATACCAAACCTACGAGCAGTACTTC. Residues: CASSHRDRTRYQTYEQYF.

Only a few counts were recorded for this clonotype. This sequence may be a read error, since a much larger clone differs from it by one base. The chain couples TRBV7-2 to TRBJ2-5, with D maybe TRBD2 (5 bases). Germline CDR1 reads SGHTA; CDR2 reads FQGNSA. The CDR3 is made up of 13 amino acids. The CDR3 loop is CASSPQRQETKYF. CDR3 in DNA: TGTGCCAGCAGCCCGCAGCGGCAAGAGACCAAGTACTTC.

This clonotype has ten or more counts. The V and J genes are TRBV20-1 and TRBJ2-7, with TRBD1 identical over 9 bases. This CDR3 region has 14 residues. From germline, CDR1 is DFQATT and CDR2 SNEGSKA (reference sequence). Germline trimming cut 2 bases from V and 1 base from J; bases unmatched to any gene: 3. CDR3 DNA sequence: TGCAGTGCTAGAAGGACAGGGGCGTCCTACGAGCAGTACTTC. Its translation: CSARRTGASYEQYF.

This clonotype was counted a few times. The V call is TRBV3-1, the J call TRBJ1-2, with a possible D match to TRBD1 (5 bases). The V gene lost 1 base and the J gene lost 7 bases, with 10 bases spanning the gap. CDR3 length equals 13 residues. The V gene's germline CDR1 is LGHDT and CDR2 YNNKEL (reference sequence). The CDR3 loop is CASSQAGVSGYTF. In DNA, the CDR3 is TGTGCCAGCAGCCAAGCGGGGGTTAGTGGCTACACCTTC.

This clonotype was counted ten times or more. The chain has TRBV11-2 and TRBJ2-7; 9 positions match TRBD2. Trimming cost V 6 bases and J 3 bases; bases outside gene matches: 12. The CDR3 contains 16 residues. Germline V gives CDR1 SGHAT, CDR2 FQNNGV. The CDR3 nucleotides are TGTGCCAGCAGACCGATCGGAGCGGGAGGTAGCTACGAGCAGTACTTC. This translates into CASRPIGAGGSYEQYF.

This clonotype has a count of ten or more. The chain is built from TRBV6-1 and TRBJ2-7, with 12 positions matching TRBD2. This CDR3 is built from 17 residues. The junction had 9 bases not matched to a gene; V was cut back by 3 bases and J by 3 bases. The germline V gene has CDR1 MNHNS and CDR2 SASEGT. CDR3 nucleotide sequence: TGTGCCAGCAGTGAGGCAGAAGGACTAGCGGGATTCTACGAGCAGTACTTC. It is translated as CASSEAEGLAGFYEQYF.

This clonotype came up a few times. V usage is TRBV28 and J usage is TRBJ1-2; 7 bases are shared with TRBD1. V shed 3 bases and J 6 bases; nucleotides not matched to a gene: 4. CDR1 MDHEN and CDR2 SYDVKM come from the germline V gene. This CDR3 comprises 13 residues. The CDR3: CASSFRQGDGYTF. As DNA, the CDR3 is TGTGCCAGCAGTTTCCGACAGGGAGATGGCTACACCTTC.

The CDR3 loop reads CASSQGGVDTGELFF. DNA of the CDR3: TGTGCCAGCTCACAAGGGGGAGTTGACACCGGGGAGCTGTTTTTT. The rearrangement uses TRBV18 and TRBJ2-2, with D perhaps TRBD1 (6 bases). CDR3 length: 15 residues. The V end lost 4 bases, the J end lost 3 bases, and 12 bases lay between the germline ends. Germline CDR1 reads KGHSH; CDR2 reads LQKENI. Full variable domain (rest looked up from reference TRBV18 and TRBJ2-2): NAGVMQNPRHLVRRRGQEARLRCSPMKGHSHVYWYRQLPEEGLKFMVYLQKENIIDESGMPKERFSAEFPKEGPSILRIQQVVRGDSAAYFCASSQGGVDTGELFFGEGSRLTVL.

This clonotype has ten or more counts. V usage is TRBV7-2 and J usage is TRBJ1-2, with 8 bases that match TRBD1. CDR3 length: 16 amino acids. Looked up from germline, CDR1 is SGHTA and CDR2 is FQGNSA. The V and J ends lost 4 bases and 2 bases, in that order; junction bases with no gene match: 9. CDR3 DNA: TGTGCCAGCAGCTCGAAAACAGGGGGACCGAACTATGGCTACACCTTC. It translates to CASSSKTGGPNYGYTF.

This clonotype was seen ten or more times. The gene calls are TRBV7-6 and TRBJ1-5, with D perhaps matching TRBD1 (5 bases). Trimming cost V 5 bases and J 0 bases, with 14 bases left between them. Germline V gives CDR1 SGHVS, CDR2 FNYEAQ. This CDR3 region has 16 residues. CDR3 nucleotide sequence: TGTGCCAGCAGCCGCCGGACAAACTATAGCAATCAGCCCCAGCATTTT. Its protein is CASSRRTNYSNQPQHF.